One and the same sample provided the 16 T cell receptor beta chains below, sequenced in a study of cytomegalovirus exposure and HLA in healthy donors. With 60 Vbeta and 13 Jbeta primers, the PCR was carried out. Method: immunoSEQ multiplex PCR; TCRdb's copy keeps in-frame clones and lacks some. The table records a few hundred thousand clones, approximately 83% of them present only once. The specimen sequenced was PBMCs. The receptors were sampled from a girl aged 5-17 years in good health and CMV-seronegative.

The chain joins TRBV5-1 to TRBJ2-5; D is unclear. Germline V CDR1 and CDR2: SGHRS, YFSETQ. The CDR3 is 11 amino acids. V was clipped by 2 bases and J by 3 bases, with 2 bases between them. CDR3 in DNA: TGCGCCAGCAGCTTCAAAGAGACCCAGTACTTC. Translating gives CASSFKETQYF.

The V and J genes are TRBV5-1 and TRBJ2-7; TRBD1 might be the D (5 bases). V lost 4 bases, J lost 4 bases, and 6 bases lay in between. CDR3 length: 11 amino acids. The V gene's germline CDR1 is SGHRS and CDR2 YFSETQ. The chain's CDR3 is CASSPGYEQYF. The CDR3 coding sequence is TGCGCCAGCAGCCCAGGGTACGAGCAGTACTTC.

The chain is built from TRBV2 and TRBJ2-1; weak D call: TRBD2 (5 bases). This CDR3 region has 13 residues. Germline CDR1 and CDR2: SNHLY and FYNNEI. V lost 6 bases to trimming and J lost 2 bases, with 8 bases between them. CDR3: CASSLLAYNEQFF. The CDR3 DNA is TGTGCCAGCAGCCTACTAGCCTACAATGAGCAGTTCTTC.

V is TRBV19 and J is TRBJ1-2, with TRBD1 identical over 7 bases. V lost 8 bases, J lost 7 bases, and 4 bases stayed unmatched. The germline V gene encodes CDR1 LNHDA and CDR2 SQIVND (reference sequence). This CDR3 comprises 11 residues. The CDR3, as DNA: TGTGCCAGTCACAGGGGTAGTGGCTACACCTTC. It codes for CASHRGSGYTF.

This clone appeared once. The chain joins TRBV11-1 to TRBJ1-1, with D possibly TRBD1 on 5 matching bases. The CDR3 loop spans 11 amino acids. Germline V lookup: CDR1 SGHAT, CDR2 FQDESV (reference sequence). The germline V and J ends were trimmed by 4 bases and 6 bases, with 6 bases remaining between them. CDR3 amino acids: CASSSGSEAFF. The CDR3 coding sequence is TGTGCCAGCAGCTCAGGGTCTGAAGCTTTCTTT.

The genes are TRBV7-9 and TRBJ2-6, with D possibly matching TRBD2 (5 bases). Trimming left V 3 bases short and J 4 bases short, with 10 bases between. CDR3 length equals 15 residues. The germline V gene has CDR1 SEHNR and CDR2 FQNEAQ (reference sequence). In DNA form, the CDR3 reads TGTGCCAGCAGCTTTCCCAGGAGGGGGGCCAACGTCCTGACTTTC. Protein sequence: CASSFPRRGANVLTF.

This chain connects TRBV28 to TRBJ2-7, with D tentatively TRBD1 (5 bases). Germline V gene data show CDR1 as MDHEN and CDR2 as SYDVKM. The V end lost 2 bases, the J end lost 3 bases, and 17 bases lay between the germline ends. The CDR3 loop spans 16 amino acids. Here the CDR3 reads CASSLGSVDTDYEQYF. DNA for the CDR3: TGTGCCAGCAGTTTAGGGTCGGTGGACACAGACTACGAGCAGTACTTC. The whole variable domain, filled in from reference TRBV28 and TRBJ2-7, reads DVKVTQSSRYLVKRTGEKVFLECVQDMDHENMFWYRQDPGLGLRLIYFSYDVKMKEKGDIPEGYSVSREKKERFSLILESASTNQTSMYLCASSLGSVDTDYEQYFGPGTRLTVT.

The J gene is TRBJ2-7, the V gene TRBV7-9; D unclear. The CDR3 has 10 residues. V lost 11 bases, J lost 5 bases, and 10 bases lay in between. Per germline, CDR1 SEHNR and CDR2 FQNEAQ (reference sequence). This CDR3 is CASSGNEQYF. The CDR3 DNA is TGTGCCTCCTCAGGTAACGAGCAGTACTTC.

V gene TRBV9 combines with J gene TRBJ1-4, with no clear D. The length of the CDR3 is 15 residues. The germline CDR1 and CDR2 sequences are SGDLS and YYNGEE. Trimming took off 3 bases at V and 0 bases at J, with 9 bases between the two ends. CDR3 nucleotides: TGTGCCAGCAGCGGAACTCTGACAACTAATGAAAAACTGTTTTTT. It is translated as CASSGTLTTNEKLFF.

The V gene is TRBV11-2, the J gene TRBJ2-5; D gene ambiguous. Germline V gene lookup returns CDR1 SGHAT and CDR2 FQNNGV. The CDR3 covers 13 residues. Trimming cost V 3 bases and J 3 bases, with 8 bases left between them. The CDR3 region is CASSFIAEETQYF. The CDR3 DNA reads TGTGCCAGCAGCTTCATAGCAGAAGAGACCCAGTACTTC.

This rearrangement joins TRBV6-5 to TRBJ2-1; a weak D match, TRBD2 (7 bases). V was shortened by 4 bases and J by 5 bases, with 15 bases between the two germline ends. This CDR3 region has 15 residues. Germline V gene lookup returns CDR1 MNHEY and CDR2 SVGAGI. Here the CDR3 DNA reads TGTGCCAGCAGTTCCCGAGGGGGGGAAAACAATGAGCAGTTCTTC. This sequence encodes CASSSRGGENNEQFF.

This clone has just one count. This sequence joins TRBV5-4 and TRBJ1-2, with D possibly being TRBD1 (5 bases). V gave up 4 bases and J gave up 8 bases, with 18 bases separating them. This CDR3 comprises 14 residues. Germline loops: CDR1 SGHNT, CDR2 YYREEE (reference sequence). The CDR3 sequence: CASSPDSTLGGYTF. For the CDR3, the DNA is TGTGCCAGCAGCCCAGACAGCACTCTCGGAGGCTACACCTTC.

This clone was detected once. The chain has TRBV6-5 and TRBJ2-7; 8 nucleotides align to TRBD2. The length of the CDR3 is 14 residues. Germline trimming cut 6 bases from V and 2 bases from J; bases unmatched to any gene: 6. The germline gives CDR1 MNHEY, CDR2 SVGAGI. CDR3 sequence reads: CASSPGGEPYEQYF. CDR3 bases: TGTGCCAGCAGCCCCGGGGGGGAGCCCTACGAGCAGTACTTC.

V gene TRBV28 combines with J gene TRBJ1-6; D gene uncertain. CDR3 size: 13 residues. Germline lookup yields CDR1 MDHEN and CDR2 SYDVKM. Trimming removed 2 bases from V and 10 bases from J, with 9 bases in between. The DNA for the CDR3 is TGTGCCAGCAGTTTACAGCCGGGATCACCCCTCCACTTT. Encoded protein: CASSLQPGSPLHF.

This chain connects TRBV7-9 to TRBJ1-3; D uncertain. The CDR3 loop spans 18 amino acids. CDR1 and CDR2 (germline): SEHNR, FQNEAQ (reference sequence). V shed 3 bases and J shed 4 bases, with 22 bases lying between them. CDR3 in DNA: TGTGCCAGCAGCTTCCCTGTGGCAGACTCTTCGGGAGGAAACACCATATATTTT. It specifies CASSFPVADSSGGNTIYF.

The rearrangement joins TRBV18 to TRBJ1-1; D remains ambiguous. The V gene lost 7 bases and the J gene lost 1 base, with 19 bases spanning the gap. CDR1 KGHSH and CDR2 LQKENI come from the germline V gene. This CDR3 comprises 16 residues. CDR3 DNA: TGTGCCAGCTACTTGTTGACGAGCGCGGGGAACACTGAAGCTTTCTTT. Its translation: CASYLLTSAGNTEAFF. Drawing the rest from reference TRBV18 and TRBJ1-1, the complete variable domain is NAGVMQNPRHLVRRRGQEARLRCSPMKGHSHVYWYRQLPEEGLKFMVYLQKENIIDESGMPKERFSAEFPKEGPSILRIQQVVRGDSAAYFCASYLLTSAGNTEAFFGQGTRLTVV.